This T cell receptor beta chain was retrieved from a study of T cell changes during pregnancy in multiple sclerosis. This clone was seen once. The CDR3 length is 16 residues. Trimming removed 4 bases from V and 9 bases from J; junction bases left unmatched: 12. CDR1 and CDR2 from the germline V gene are MNHNS and SASEGT. Here immunoSEQ multiplex PCR was the method, and the copy in TCRdb shows in-frame clones only, minus some. The sample has more than 85,000 clones, more than 90% seen once. The genes are TRBV6-1 and TRBJ2-1; 10 positions match TRBD1. The TCR comes from a female donor with multiple sclerosis, enrolled in a pregnancy study. This material consisted of peripheral blood, taken in the second trimester of pregnancy. CDR3 residues: CASSGQGAANIGEQFF. The CDR3 DNA reads TGTGCCAGCAGTGGACAGGGGGCTGCCAATATAGGTGAGCAGTTCTTC.